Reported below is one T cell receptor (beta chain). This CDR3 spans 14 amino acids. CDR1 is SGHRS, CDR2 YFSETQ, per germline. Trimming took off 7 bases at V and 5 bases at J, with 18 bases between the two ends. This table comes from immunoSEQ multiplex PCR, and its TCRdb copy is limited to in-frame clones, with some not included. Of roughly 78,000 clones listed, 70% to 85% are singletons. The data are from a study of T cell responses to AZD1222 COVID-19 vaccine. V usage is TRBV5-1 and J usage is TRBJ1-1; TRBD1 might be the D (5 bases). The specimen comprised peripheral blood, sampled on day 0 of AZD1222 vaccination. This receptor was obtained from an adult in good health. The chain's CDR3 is CASSAEGWGTEAFF. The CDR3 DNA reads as TGCGCCAGCTCAGCGGAGGGGTGGGGGACTGAAGCTTTCTTT.